Reported below is one T cell receptor beta chain. This clonotype appeared many times. What antigen it recognizes has not been identified. Base qualities are not at hand, and no much larger clone is one base apart. The data were obtained in a study of regulatory T cells in long-lasting Graves disease (dated by TCRdb to about 2021). As for the study more broadly: Newly diagnosed Graves' disease patients had taken antithyroid drugs for less than 3 months. The study was registered as a clinical trial and conducted in China. Patients with persistent Graves' disease were compared with patients with newly diagnosed Graves' disease using TCR sequencing and RNA sequencing of peripheral blood. A total of roughly 35 samples were covered by TCR sequencing, comprising approximately 13 persistent and 20 or so newly diagnosed Graves' disease patients.

Libraries were constructed by multiplex PCR. The sequencer was an Illumina HiSeq 4000. iRepertoire HTBI primers and Arm-PCR amplification of CDR3 regions were used to construct TCR beta libraries. Gel purification was performed on PCR products prior to sequencing. In the paper's pipeline: Across samples, 62 TRBV and 13 to 15 TRBJ segments were identified and used for gene usage analysis of CDR3 amino acid clonotypes. COPE and FqMerger were used to merge the filtered high-quality paired reads into contigs. Contigs were aligned with BLAST to IMGT TRBV, TRBD and TRBJ reference genes, and CDR3 was defined per IMGT. Any clonotype with a frequency above 0.1% was counted as a highly expanded clone. Repertoire diversity was measured by Shannon entropy, and V-J evenness by the Gini coefficient. A clonotype found in more than one individual was treated as public. The raw public data were reprocessed by TCRdb itself: fastp quality trimming at Q25, MiXCR clonotype calling, in-frame beta chains only. Each entry merges the rows of one CDR3 protein and shows their most common DNA and genes. None of the V and J calls come from the authors' own analysis; TCRdb made them. This sample lists 680,000 or so distinct CDR3 sequences; about 16% were detected once. About 17% of the sample rests with the top ten.

This sample's time point label indicates: newly diagnosed GD, antithyroid drugs for less than 3 months. For both TCR sequencing and RNA sequencing, RNA was extracted from PBMCs using TRIzol. The diagnosis of Graves' disease followed American Thyroid Association guidelines. Recruitment of patients was carried out at an endocrinology department in Xi'an, China. From each patient, approximately 9.9 milliliters of peripheral blood was collected into an EDTA anticoagulant tube. Ficoll Paque Plus density gradient separation was used to isolate PBMCs, and no additional T cell sorting was done. RNA quality was checked with an Agilent 2100 Bioanalyzer and agarose gel, and concentration with a NanoDrop 2000. Overall results and qualifications from the work: The small sample size was acknowledged by the authors as a limitation that may reduce accuracy. Only peripheral blood was studied, because thyroid tissue, the primary lesion, was inaccessible. Only the TCR beta chain was sequenced and analyzed. Compared with newly diagnosed patients, persistent Graves' disease patients had lower TCR Shannon entropy and fewer highly expanded clones, which suggests clonal expansion. Persistent disease showed preferential use of TRBV28, TRBJ1-2 and TRBJ2-5, whereas newly diagnosed disease favored TRBV20-1 and TRBJ2-1. Patients with persistent disease shared more public clonotypes (about 2,500) than newly diagnosed patients did (around 980).

V drops 6 bases and J drops 0 bases, leaving 9 bases in between. Taken from the germline V gene, the CDR1 and CDR2 loops are SGHTA and FQGTGA. Counted from cysteine to phenylalanine, this CDR3 has 14 amino acids. Only the CDR3 region is kept as DNA, spanning 42 bases read in frame from base 1. In addition, the sample was reused for a study of T cells in Graves' hyperthyroidism and ophthalmopathy. Looking at the second paper: Stable Graves' hyperthyroidism was defined as no progression to ophthalmopathy during 18 months of follow-up. Hyperthyroidism patients were aged 18 to 65 years and newly diagnosed, with disease duration of less than 2 months. The study excluded patients with uncontrolled infections, other autoimmune diseases, pregnancy or lactation. Diagnoses were based on clinical symptoms, serum thyroxine and TRAb, thyroid ultrasound and orbital computed tomography. A first-round RT-PCR of the TCR CDR3 used the HTBI primer set with the Qiagen OneStep RT-PCR kit. Most expanded thyroid clonotypes (frequency above 0.001) were also detected in blood, a finding suggesting that blood repertoires may reflect thyroid immune responses. In cross-validation, a model built on a 13 V-J signature told ophthalmopathy apart from stable hyperthyroidism with under 90% sensitivity and roughly 83% specificity, and in testing the same model reached 80%/75%. In validation, the model predicted progression to ophthalmopathy with around 71% sensitivity and approximately 72% specificity, a median of roughly seven months before onset. TCR V-J signatures able to tell the groups apart were searched for in a discovery cohort of around 95 patients, of whom more than 40 had Graves' ophthalmopathy and roughly 57 had stable Graves' hyperthyroidism. An independent validation cohort of fewer than 20 hyperthyroidism patients and approximately 15 patients who later progressed to ophthalmopathy tested prospective prediction of ophthalmopathy. The 85 to 100 discovery patients were divided at random into training and test sets in a 7:3 ratio. Thyroid tissue and blood T-cell repertoires from over 5 Graves' hyperthyroidism patients were also compared in the study. Following sampling, methimazole starting at 30 mg daily was given to hyperthyroidism patients, and high-dose intravenous methylprednisolone was given to ophthalmopathy patients. The libraries were constructed in a second round of multiplex PCR and then size-selected and purified. Paired-end sequencing of the libraries was performed with 100 bp reads on an Illumina HiSeq2000. SOAPnuke was used to process the raw data, throwing out any read that contained adapters or uncalled bases, had a mean Phred below 15, or lacked an exact constant-primer or identifier match. High-quality paired reads were merged with COPE v1.2.5, and unique nucleotide sequences were defined as clonotypes. MiTCR v1.1 was used to align the clonotypes against IMGT TRBV, TRBD and TRBJ reference segments. The analysis was restricted to V-J combinations with a frequency above 0.0001, which together covered roughly 99% of the repertoires. The TCS score was defined as F50 (clonal expansion) divided by E x V (chaos), with BLOSUM62-based TCRdist calculated between CDR3 peptides within each V-J. Welch's t-statistics and random forest reduced 450 to 600 V-J features to fewer than 15, which were used in a naive Bayes classifier (R e1071). Sample size was not statistically predetermined, and investigators were not blinded to group allocation. The paper describes TCR Vbeta CDR3 sequencing of fewer than 150 peripheral blood samples, made up of around 41 ophthalmopathy patients, roughly 75 hyperthyroidism patients and 17 progressor patients.

The source of this sequence is a woman in her 30s with Graves disease. Donor details come from another sample of the same person, matched by shared clones. Material: peripheral blood mononuclear cells (PBMCs), obtained at new diagnosis, from a patient treated with antithyroid drugs. The chain employs TRBV7-3 and TRBJ2-4; too little of a D gene remains to name it. The CDR3 sequence is CASSLGGAKNIQYF. The bases read TGTGCCAGCAGTTTAGGCGGAGCCAAAAACATTCAGTACTTC.